This T cell receptor beta chain was retrieved from a study of blood T cell repertoires in COVID-19. Turning to the study itself: Nucleic acid was either cDNA or gDNA, and it came from T cells, B-cell-depleted T cells, or PBMCs.

V was trimmed by 2 bases and J by 0 bases, leaving 12 bases between them. Germline CDR1 reads SGDLS; CDR2 reads YYNGEE. The CDR3 runs 16 residues. Participants spanned ages roughly 18 to 90 years and resided in some 22 US areas. Cohort assignment relied on participant-reported clinical history. The repertoire was sequenced with immunoSEQ multiplex PCR; TCRdb's copy has only in-frame clones and lacks some. The table records around 340,000 clones, approximately 86% of them present only once. The sample comprised PBMCs or T cells enriched from blood (not recorded which). The chain joins TRBV9 to TRBJ2-1, with D possibly matching TRBD2 (5 bases). This receptor was obtained from a woman in her forties with acute COVID-19. CDR3 bases: TGTGCCAGCAGCGTTTCAATCCGGGACTCCTACAATGAGCAGTTCTTC. Translated, it gives CASSVSIRDSYNEQFF.